This T cell receptor beta chain was observed in a study of T cells in Graves' hyperthyroidism and ophthalmopathy. Study-wide results and caveats: Most clonotypes that expanded in the thyroid above 0.001 also showed up in blood.

TCR beta CDR3 regions were amplified from RNA transcripts. Using the HTBI primer set, a first-round RT-PCR was run on the TCR CDR3. TCRdb reanalysed the multiplex PCR reads using MiXCR and keeps one entry per CDR3 protein. The repertoire consists of approximately 870,000 distinct CDR3 sequences, with more than 30% occurring once and the leading ten covering 8.9%. As concerns this clonotype: The antigen remains undetermined.

CDR1 is DFQATT and CDR2 is SNEGSKA in the germline V gene (reference sequence). The CDR3 sequence is 12 residues long. The V and J ends lost 4 bases and 11 bases respectively, with 17 bases between them. The chain recombines TRBV20-1 with TRBJ1-1; D uncertain. Input material: blood. This TCR was recovered from a young man with Graves' hyperthyroidism. CDR3 region: CSATDSTLGAFF. As DNA, the CDR3 is TGCAGTGCTACGGACTCGACGCTGGGGGCTTTCTTT.